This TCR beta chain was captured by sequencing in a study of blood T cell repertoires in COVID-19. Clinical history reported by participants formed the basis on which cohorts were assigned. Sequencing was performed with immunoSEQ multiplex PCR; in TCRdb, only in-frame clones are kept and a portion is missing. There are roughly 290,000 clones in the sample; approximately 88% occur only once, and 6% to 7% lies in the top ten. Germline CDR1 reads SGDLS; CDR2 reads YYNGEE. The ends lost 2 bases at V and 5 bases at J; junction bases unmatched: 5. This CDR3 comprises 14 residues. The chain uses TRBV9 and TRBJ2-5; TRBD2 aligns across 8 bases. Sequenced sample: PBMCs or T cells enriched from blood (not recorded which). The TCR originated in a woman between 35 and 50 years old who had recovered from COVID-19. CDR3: CASSVGLAEETQYF. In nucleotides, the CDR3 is TGTGCCAGCAGCGTTGGACTAGCCGAGGAGACCCAGTACTTC.